This TCR beta chain emerged from a study of OX40 agonist ivuxolimab in advanced cancers. Overall study: Anti-PD-1, anti-PD-L1 or anti-CTLA-4 therapy given earlier was allowed, and 30% to 45% had some. Study findings and constraints: Average numbers of expanded clones were greater in CD8+ T cells than in CD4+.

From germline, CDR1 is MNHEY and CDR2 SVGAGI. V was clipped by 5 bases and J by 4 bases; unmatched bases: 5. The CDR3 covers 14 residues. Assay: immunoSEQ multiplex PCR; the TCRdb copy retains only in-frame clones and omits some. The sample lists approximately 61,000 clones, about four fifths seen once, with approximately 1.3% in the top ten. As regards this clone: Its antigen is still unknown.

Autoimmune disease history or systemic immunosuppression led to patient exclusion. This receptor was identified in an adult with an advanced solid tumor such as melanoma, head and neck, liver or kidney cancer. The input for sequencing was CD4+ or CD8+ T cells sorted from blood, taken in a trial of the OX40 agonist ivuxolimab. J is TRBJ2-7 and V is TRBV6-5, with 10 bases lining up with TRBD1. The CDR3: CASSRGTGEYEQYF. Written as DNA, the CDR3 is TGTGCCAGCAGTCGCGGGACAGGGGAATACGAGCAGTACTTC.